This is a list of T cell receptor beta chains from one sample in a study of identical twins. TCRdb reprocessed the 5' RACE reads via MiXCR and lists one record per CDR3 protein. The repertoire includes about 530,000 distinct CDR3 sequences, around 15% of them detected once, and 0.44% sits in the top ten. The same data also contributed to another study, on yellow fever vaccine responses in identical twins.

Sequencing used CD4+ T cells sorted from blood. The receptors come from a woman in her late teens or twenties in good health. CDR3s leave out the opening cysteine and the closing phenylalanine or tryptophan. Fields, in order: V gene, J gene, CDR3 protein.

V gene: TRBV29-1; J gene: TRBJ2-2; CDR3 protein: SVPQGGPGELF
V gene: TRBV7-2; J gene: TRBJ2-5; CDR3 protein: ASSSARGGTETQY
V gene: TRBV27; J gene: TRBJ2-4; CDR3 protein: ASKPAGALAIQY
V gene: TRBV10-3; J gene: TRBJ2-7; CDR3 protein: AISPDSSLREQY
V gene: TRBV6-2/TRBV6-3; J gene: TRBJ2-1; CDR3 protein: ASSSGQGAGRNEQF
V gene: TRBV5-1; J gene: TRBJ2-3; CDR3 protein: ASSPDQKDTQY
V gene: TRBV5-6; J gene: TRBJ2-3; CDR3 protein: ASSRDRAPGGQY
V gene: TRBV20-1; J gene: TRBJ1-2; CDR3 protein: SARGDRGEYGYT
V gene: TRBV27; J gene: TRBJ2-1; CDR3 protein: ASSLRGGGASGVLYNEQF
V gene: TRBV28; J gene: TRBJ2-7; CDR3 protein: ASSPTHTREQY
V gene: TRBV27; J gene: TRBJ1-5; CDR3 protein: ASSLVGTGTQPQH
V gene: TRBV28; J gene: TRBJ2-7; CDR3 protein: ASSSLNRDIYEQY
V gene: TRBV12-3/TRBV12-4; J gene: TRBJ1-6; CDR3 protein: ASSFAAGSHSPLH
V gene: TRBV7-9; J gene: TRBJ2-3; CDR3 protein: ASISSADTQY
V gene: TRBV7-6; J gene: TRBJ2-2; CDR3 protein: ASSLQGFTGELF
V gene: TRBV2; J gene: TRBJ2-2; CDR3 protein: ASSEADTGELF
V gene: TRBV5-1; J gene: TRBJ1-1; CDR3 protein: ASSPGLGLTEAF
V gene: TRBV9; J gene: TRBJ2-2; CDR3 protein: ASSAETGYTGELF
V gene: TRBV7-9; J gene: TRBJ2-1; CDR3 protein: ASSPHWGLAGGDEQF
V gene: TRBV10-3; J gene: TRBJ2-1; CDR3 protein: AISENNYNEQF
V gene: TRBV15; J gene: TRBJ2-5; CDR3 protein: ATTRGQGGRETQY
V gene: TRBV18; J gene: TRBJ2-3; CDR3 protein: ASSPLSSKNTDTQY
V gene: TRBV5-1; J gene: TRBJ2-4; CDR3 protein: ASSLEMGQGGNIQY
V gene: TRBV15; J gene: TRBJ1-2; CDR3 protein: ATSRLLANYGYT
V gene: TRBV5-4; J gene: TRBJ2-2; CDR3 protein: ASSQKVTSENTGELF
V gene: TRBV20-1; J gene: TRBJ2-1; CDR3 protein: SALSRTLGEQF
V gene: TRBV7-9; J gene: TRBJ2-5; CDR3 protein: ASSFSGVTETQY
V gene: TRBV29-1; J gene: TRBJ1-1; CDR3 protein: SVNPQGAADEAF
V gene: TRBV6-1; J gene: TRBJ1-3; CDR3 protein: ASSEPPGSGNTIY